The 13 T cell receptor beta chains below were found in one sample sequenced in a study of T cell responses to AZD1222 COVID-19 vaccine. Some clones are missing from TCRdb's copy, which holds only in-frame ones; the method was immunoSEQ multiplex PCR. In the table there are 150,000 to 200,000 clones, over 85% of which are singletons. Sequencing was performed on peripheral blood, taken on day 0 of AZD1222 vaccination. These receptors all come from an adult in good health.

The CDR3 region has the DNA TGTGCCAGCTCACCATCCCGGGACTCTTCTGGCTACACCTTC. Translation gives CASSPSRDSSGYTF. The gene calls are TRBV18 and TRBJ1-2, with D maybe TRBD1 (5 bases). V gave up 2 bases and J gave up 7 bases, with 14 bases separating them. Looked up from germline, CDR1 is KGHSH and CDR2 is LQKENI. The CDR3 runs to 14 residues.

The V gene is TRBV19, the J gene TRBJ2-1, with TRBD1 matching over 8 bases. Unmatched junction bases numbered 9, after V lost 5 bases and J lost 0 bases. The CDR3 covers 17 residues. Germline V gene data show CDR1 as LNHDA and CDR2 as SQIVND (reference sequence). CDR3 bases: TGTGCCAGTAGTTCCTCCCGACAGGGGTACTCCTACAATGAGCAGTTCTTC. Its protein product is CASSSSRQGYSYNEQFF. The full variable domain, rest sourced from reference TRBV19 and TRBJ2-1, is DGGITQSPKYLFRKEGQNVTLSCEQNLNHDAMYWYRQDPGQGLRLIYYSQIVNDFQKGDIAEGYSVSREKKESFPLTVTSAQKNPTAFYLCASSSSRQGYSYNEQFFGPGTRLTVL.

The V gene is TRBV18, the J gene TRBJ2-1, with no clear D. V was shortened by 2 bases and J by 5 bases, with 10 bases between the two germline ends. Germline V gene data show CDR1 as KGHSH and CDR2 as LQKENI. The CDR3 is made up of 14 amino acids. As DNA, the CDR3 is TGTGCCAGCTCACCAGGGGTATGGAACAATGAGCAGTTCTTC. It is translated as CASSPGVWNNEQFF.

The chain carries TRBV6-5 and TRBJ1-2; 8 bases line up with TRBD1. After removal of 8 bases from V and 8 bases from J, the junction contained 7 bases not matched to a gene. This CDR3 region has 12 residues. Germline CDR1 is MNHEY and CDR2 is SVGAGI. This chain's CDR3 is CASGQGAVGYTF. In DNA form, the CDR3 reads TGTGCCAGCGGACAGGGAGCAGTGGGCTACACCTTC.

V and J are TRBV7-2 and TRBJ2-6; D is perhaps TRBD2 (6 bases). V was clipped by 3 bases and J by 2 bases, with 8 bases between them. This CDR3 has 15 residues. The germline V gene encodes CDR1 SGHTA and CDR2 FQGNSA. CDR3 protein: CASSFGGAGANVLTF. DNA of the CDR3: TGTGCCAGCAGCTTCGGGGGAGCTGGGGCCAACGTCCTGACTTTC.

V is TRBV12-3 or TRBV12-4 and J is TRBJ2-1; 7 nucleotides match TRBD2. The CDR3 runs to 13 residues. V shed 4 bases, J shed 11 bases, and the junction held 8 bases outside the gene matches. Written as DNA, the CDR3 is TGTGCCAGCAGTTCCGCGGGGGAGGTACAGCAGTTCTTC. This encodes CASSSAGEVQQFF.

This clone was recorded only once. The J gene is TRBJ2-3, the V gene TRBV5-1; D unclear. Trimming removed 4 bases from V and 2 bases from J, with 11 bases in between. The CDR3 is 14 amino acids. The germline gives CDR1 SGHRS, CDR2 YFSETQ. The CDR3 DNA sequence: TGCGCCAGCAGCCCCTTCACGGCCACAGATACGCAGTATTTT. Translating gives CASSPFTATDTQYF.

The chain is built from TRBV7-2 and TRBJ2-7, with D perhaps TRBD1 (6 bases). The CDR3 covers 15 residues. Germline CDR1 and CDR2: SGHTA and FQGNSA. V lost 3 bases and J lost 0, with 12 bases in between. CDR3 bases: TGTGCCAGCAGCTTGGGGACACCTAGCTCCTACGAGCAGTACTTC. It codes for CASSLGTPSSYEQYF.

The gene calls are TRBV18 and TRBJ1-4, with D possibly being TRBD1 (5 bases). Germline V lookup: CDR1 KGHSH, CDR2 LQKENI. V shed 1 base and J shed 0 bases, with 6 bases lying between them. The CDR3 contains 15 residues. The CDR3 region is CASSPRGATNEKLFF. DNA of the CDR3: TGTGCCAGCTCACCACGGGGGGCAACTAATGAAAAACTGTTTTTT.

The chain joins TRBV15 to TRBJ2-5; TRBD2 matches 9 bases. With 0 bases clipped from V and 5 bases from J, the junction kept 13 bases outside the gene matches. Germline assignment: CDR1 LNHNV and CDR2 YYDKDF (reference sequence). There are 18 residues in the CDR3. CDR3 sequence: CATSRDMVAGDVTETQYF. Here the CDR3 DNA reads TGTGCCACCAGCAGAGATATGGTAGCGGGGGACGTGACGGAGACCCAGTACTTC.

The rearrangement links TRBV19 to TRBJ1-5, with D perhaps matching TRBD1 (5 bases). V was cut by 11 bases and J by 2 bases, with 7 bases left in between. This CDR3 contains 11 residues. The germline V gene has CDR1 LNHDA and CDR2 SQIVND (reference sequence). In DNA form, the CDR3 reads TGTGCCGCGGGGGGCAATCAGCCCCAGCATTTT. Translation gives CAAGGNQPQHF.

The gene calls are TRBV2 and TRBJ1-2; no clear D. Deletions cut 3 bases from V and 3 bases from J, with 14 bases between. The CDR3 spans 15 residues. Germline lookup yields CDR1 SNHLY and CDR2 FYNNEI. CDR3: CASSDGRQLHYGYTF. CDR3 bases: TGTGCCAGCAGTGACGGGAGGCAGTTACACTATGGCTACACCTTC.

This sequence joins TRBV6-2 or TRBV6-3 and TRBJ1-2, with TRBD1 matching over 7 bases. The CDR3 consists of 12 residues. Germline CDR1 is MNHEY and CDR2 is SVGEGT. V was clipped by 0 bases and J by 12 bases; unmatched bases: 4. The CDR3 here is CASSYSTTGDTF. The CDR3 nucleotides are TGTGCCAGCAGTTACTCGACAACAGGGGACACCTTC.